The 3 T cell receptor beta chains below all came from one sample that was sequenced in a study of beta chain features in type 1 diabetes. Expressed TCRB transcripts got sequenced, as all isolated RNA was reverse transcribed. The assay was immunoSEQ multiplex PCR, and TCRdb's table has in-frame clones only and misses some. The data hold under 450,000 clones, with 11% to 15% observed a single time. What was sequenced was naive CD4+ T cells from blood. The receptors stem from a man younger than 45 in good health.

This clone was detected only a few times. The genes are TRBV28 and TRBJ2-7; tentative D call: TRBD2 (5 bases). Germline V lookup: CDR1 MDHEN, CDR2 SYDVKM. The CDR3 spans 16 residues. The V and J ends lost 6 bases and 0 bases respectively, with 18 bases between them. CDR3 amino acids: CASSPNLALSSYEQYV. CDR3 in DNA: TGTGCCAGCAGCCCTAACTTAGCGTTGAGCTCCTACGAGCAGTACGTC.

This clone turned up a few times. This chain uses TRBV15 with TRBJ2-1; 9 nucleotides align to TRBD1. After removal of 4 bases from V and 6 bases from J, the junction contained 4 bases not matched to a gene. Germline lookup yields CDR1 LNHNV and CDR2 YYDKDF (reference sequence). The CDR3 runs to 14 residues. In DNA, the CDR3 is TGTGCCACCAGCAACAGGGGGCTCGGCAATGAGCAGTTCTTC. Protein: CATSNRGLGNEQFF. Filled out from reference TRBV15 and TRBJ2-1, the complete variable domain reads DAMVIQNPRYQVTQFGKPVTLSCSQTLNHNVMYWYQQKSSQAPKLLFHYYDKDFNNEADTPDNFQSRRPNTSFCFLDIRSPGLGDTAMYLCATSNRGLGNEQFFGPGTRLTVL.

V gene TRBV20-1 combines with J gene TRBJ2-1; no reliable D call. Germline CDR1 is DFQATT and CDR2 is SNEGSKA (reference sequence). CDR3 length: 9 residues. The CDR3 is CSVGLGQFF. The DNA for the CDR3 is TGCAGCGTAGGATTAGGGCAGTTCTTC.